The entry below describes one TCR beta chain. Its cognate antigen is unknown. This record comes from a study of CD8 T cells in Susac syndrome. RNA totalling about 0.45 to 1 ug underwent reverse transcription with random hexamers. MiXCR was run by TCRdb on the immunoSEQ multiplex PCR reads, yielding one entry per CDR3 protein. The table has about 130,000 distinct CDR3 sequences, more than 85% seen once. The CDR3 length is 15 residues. V dropped 0 bases and J dropped 6 bases, with 12 bases sitting between them. The germline V gene has CDR1 MGHRA and CDR2 YSYEKL. The study, taken as a whole, reports: Across the total CD8+ repertoires, around 15 Susac-specific public clones were detected, and across the CD8+ TEMRA repertoires, roughly 5 such clones were detected.

TCR beta sequencing covered blood CD8+ and CD4+ T cells. The sample consisted of CD8+ T cells from PBMCs. The origin of this receptor is a human donor with Susac syndrome. This sequence joins TRBV4-1 and TRBJ2-1; D is perhaps TRBD1 (7 bases). The CDR3: CASSQDQGGSNEQFF. The CDR3 DNA reads TGCGCCAGCAGCCAAGATCAGGGGGGTTCCAATGAGCAGTTCTTC.